This T cell receptor beta chain came from a study of blood T cell repertoires in COVID-19 (dated by TCRdb to about 2020). Turning to the overall study: Samples covering the acute and convalescent phases of COVID-19 were provided by collaborators in the United States, Italy and Spain. The material from the prospective study consisted of cDNA or gDNA derived from T cells, B-cell-depleted T cells, or PBMCs. Subjects who had been exposed to COVID-19, were actively infected with it, or had recovered from it provided the deeply sampled blood TCRbeta repertoires that made up the dataset. The repertoires were released in a freely available public database meant as a resource for research on the immune response to SARS-CoV-2. Samples came from the ongoing ImmuneRACE study (first 160 participants) plus 1,254 subjects from 6 global collaborators. Sample metadata almost always included a de-identified subject ID, COVID-19 status, age in years and sex. Where available, HLA class I and class II types were taken from metadata supplied by the sample provider and were not determined by assay-based typing.

V drops 4 bases and J drops 1 base, leaving 5 bases in between. The CDR3 spans 14 residues, from the cysteine through the phenylalanine. Only the CDR3 portion is preserved as DNA: 42 bases, with reading frame beginning at the first base. According to the germline V gene (reference sequence), CDR1 reads MNHEY and CDR2 reads SMNVEV. In the prospective study, participants were roughly 18 to 95 years old, resided in approximately 25 geographic areas of the United States, and were enrolled through a virtual design. In the prospective study, cohorts were assigned on the basis of participant-reported clinical history obtained from a screening survey and a study questionnaire. In the prospective study, mobile phlebotomists collected whole blood, serum and a nasopharyngeal or oropharyngeal swab from each participant. Over an approximately two-month period, participants in the prospective study had the option of providing additional blood draws and questionnaires. Before DNA extraction, blood samples from the prospective study were shipped at room temperature or frozen.

TCRbeta CDR3 regions were amplified from genomic DNA using the immunoSEQ Assay, a bias-controlled multiplex PCR. Concerning the study's data processing: The number of nucleated cells in each sample was estimated from the amplification of reference gene primers within the assay. Sequence reads were collapsed and filtered to measure the absolute abundance of every unique TCRbeta CDR3 rearrangement. For each sample, productive Simpson clonality was calculated as the square root of Simpson's diversity index over productive rearrangements. In TCRdb, the immuneACCESS table is reduced to in-frame sequences with V and J assigned. These tables do not hold every clone; where another copy was compared, an unresolved V gene accounts for under half, and the others remain unexplained. V and J calls and clone size follow that table, whereas D and trimming were derived from the DNA. For this sample there are about 280,000 clones; around 89% appear just once. The ten most abundant clones make up less than 2% of the sample.

Results and caveats for the whole study, not just this receptor: Clinical and demographic metadata were provided uncurated, with the amount varying by source and participant.

A word on this clone: Its antigen remains undetermined. Qualities for individual bases were not recorded, and no much larger clone is one base off.

The chain employs TRBV27 and TRBJ1-6; the D gene cannot be resolved reliably. The TCR was taken from a woman between 18 and 29 years old with acute COVID-19. Sequencing was done on a sample of PBMCs or T cells enriched from blood (not recorded which). The CDR3 region has the sequence CASSSGSYNSPLHF. At the DNA level, the sequence is TGTGCCAGCAGTTCCGGGTCCTATAATTCACCCCTCCACTTT.